This section outlines one T cell receptor beta chain sequence together with its context. No antigen is known for it. Germline loops: CDR1 LGHNT, CDR2 FRNRAP. The CDR3 loop spans 18 amino acids. Trimming removed 5 bases from V and 5 bases from J; junction bases left unmatched: 17. This sample was included in a study of shared clonotypes between healthy human individuals. Study-level points and caveats: Tissue TCR repertoires likely differ from these blood-only repertoires. Rarefaction showed sorted-subset sequencing was incomplete despite large depth.

Several immunoSEQ 96-well plates shared each subset's DNA, each plate a replicate. In the authors' methods: Filtering differed, since immunoSEQ gave only junction sequences and no quality scores. Profiled with immunoSEQ multiplex PCR; TCRdb holds only in-frame clones, not every one. The V and J calls and clone size come from that table; D and trimming were worked out from the DNA. Of roughly 2,300,000 clones listed, less than 95% are singletons. Material: naive CD4+ T cells from PBMCs. Stated subset: CD45RA+ positively selected. The chain has TRBV12-5 and TRBJ2-7, with TRBD2 identical over 11 bases. This clonotype was sampled from a man younger than 35 in good health. Some clones in this sample may be carry-over from other donors' samples. The CDR3 nucleotides are TGTGCTAGTGGTCCAATACTAGCGGGAGAAGGTGGAAGGGACGAGCAGTACTTC. This gives the protein CASGPILAGEGGRDEQYF.